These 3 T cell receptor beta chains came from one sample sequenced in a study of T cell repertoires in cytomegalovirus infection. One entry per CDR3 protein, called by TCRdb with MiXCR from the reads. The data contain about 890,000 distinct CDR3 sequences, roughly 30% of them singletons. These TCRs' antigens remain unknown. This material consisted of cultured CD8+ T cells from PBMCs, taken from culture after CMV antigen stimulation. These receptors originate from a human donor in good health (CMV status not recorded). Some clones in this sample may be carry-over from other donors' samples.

The CDR3 sequence is CASSYPGIEAFF. The CDR3, as DNA: TGTGCCAGCAGTTACCCGGGCATTGAAGCTTTCTTT. The gene calls are TRBV6-2 or TRBV6-3 and TRBJ1-1, with D unresolved. Germline V lookup: CDR1 MNHEY, CDR2 SVGEGT. Trimming stripped 2 bases from V and 7 bases from J, with 8 bases between. The CDR3 is made up of 12 amino acids.

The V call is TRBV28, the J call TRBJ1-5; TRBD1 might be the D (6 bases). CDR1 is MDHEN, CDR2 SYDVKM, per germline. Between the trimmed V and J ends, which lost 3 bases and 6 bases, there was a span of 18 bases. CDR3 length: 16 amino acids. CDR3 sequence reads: CASSLRDIRQGQPQHF. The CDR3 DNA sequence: TGTGCCAGCAGTTTGAGGGACATCAGGCAAGGTCAGCCCCAGCATTTT. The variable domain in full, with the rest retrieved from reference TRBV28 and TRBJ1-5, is DVKVTQSSRYLVKRTGEKVFLECVQDMDHENMFWYRQDPGLGLRLIYFSYDVKMKEKGDIPEGYSVSREKKERFSLILESASTNQTSMYLCASSLRDIRQGQPQHFGDGTRLSIL.

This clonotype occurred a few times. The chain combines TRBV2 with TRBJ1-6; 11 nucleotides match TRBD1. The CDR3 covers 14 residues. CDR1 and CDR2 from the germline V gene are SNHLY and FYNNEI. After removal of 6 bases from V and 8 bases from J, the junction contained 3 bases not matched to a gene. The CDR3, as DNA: TGTGCCAGCAGCCGGGACAGGGGGGATTCACCCCTCCACTTT. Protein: CASSRDRGDSPLHF.